The present T cell receptor beta chain was sequenced within a study of T cell changes during pregnancy in multiple sclerosis (dated by TCRdb to the late 2010s). Describing the broader study: The study looked at changes in the T cell repertoire across pregnancy in women with multiple sclerosis.

V trim: 7 bases; J trim: 8 bases; unmatched bases: 7. From the cysteine through the phenylalanine, the CDR3 covers 14 amino acids. The only DNA kept is the CDR3, 42 bases in frame from the first base. As encoded in the germline V gene, CDR1 is MDHEN while CDR2 is SYDVKM. Receptor amplification or capture employed the immunoSEQ multiplex PCR assay. TCRdb stores this immuneACCESS table with in-frame sequences only. Part of the clones is absent; in the studies checked, under half of the shortfall reflects unresolved V genes, and no reason is known for the rest. Present in this sample are 30,000 or so clones, roughly nine tenths of which were seen just once. The top ten constitute approximately 0.77% of the sample. This clone is a singleton in its sample. Its recognized antigen is unknown. No base quality values were provided; no much bigger clone lies one nucleotide off.

Sequencing used CD4+ T cells from peripheral blood mononuclear cells, obtained in the second trimester of pregnancy. This TCR derives from a female donor with multiple sclerosis, enrolled in a pregnancy study. Recombination joined TRBV28 with TRBJ1-4; 10 bases in between match TRBD1. The nucleotides read TGTGCCAGCAATCGACAGGGGGCGCAGGAAAAACTGTTTTTT. Its amino acids are CASNRQGAQEKLFF. Supplemented by the reference TRBV28 and TRBJ1-4 proteins around the CDR3, the complete variable domain is DVKVTQSSRYLVKRTGEKVFLECVQDMDHENMFWYRQDPGLGLRLIYFSYDVKMKEKGDIPEGYSVSREKKERFSLILESASTNQTSMYLCASNRQGAQEKLFFGSGTQLSVL.